The 21 T cell receptor beta chains below were found in one sample sequenced in a study of blood T cell repertoires in COVID-19. Measured with immunoSEQ multiplex PCR; TCRdb has only the in-frame clones, and not every one. The repertoire includes about 120,000 clones, 70% to 90% of them detected once, and 3.8% sits in the top ten. Sequences were obtained from peripheral blood. Every receptor here comes from a woman between 45 and 65 years old with acute or convalescent COVID-19.

The chain's CDR3 is CAWSVPRDYSDEQFF. Here the CDR3 DNA reads TGTGCCTGGAGTGTACCGAGGGACTATAGCGATGAGCAGTTCTTC. The chain couples TRBV30 to TRBJ2-1; 7 bases line up with TRBD2. Trimming cost V 0 bases and J 8 bases; bases outside gene matches: 10. The germline gives CDR1 GTSNPN, CDR2 SVGIG (reference sequence). The CDR3 totals 15 residues. Full variable domain (remainder filled in from reference TRBV30 and TRBJ2-1): SQTIHQWPATLVQPVGSPLSLECTVEGTSNPNLYWYRQAAGRGLQLLFYSVGIGQISSEVPQNLSASRPQDRQFILSSKKLLLSDSGFYLCAWSVPRDYSDEQFFGPGTRLTVL.

The V and J genes are TRBV5-1 and TRBJ2-7, with D possibly TRBD2 on 5 matching bases. Germline V gene lookup returns CDR1 SGHRS and CDR2 YFSETQ. This CDR3 region has 14 residues. Deletions cut 2 bases from V and 3 bases from J, with 12 bases between. CDR3 region: CASSLDVGGYEQYF. The CDR3 nucleotides read TGCGCCAGCAGCTTAGACGTCGGAGGCTACGAGCAGTACTTC.

This chain connects TRBV7-2 to TRBJ2-1; 9 bases map to TRBD2. This CDR3 is built from 15 residues. The ends lost 1 base at V and 9 bases at J; junction bases unmatched: 7. Germline CDR1 reads SGHTA; CDR2 reads FQGNSA. CDR3 protein: CASSLVAAGGLEQFF. The CDR3 DNA reads as TGTGCCAGCAGCTTAGTAGCCGCGGGGGGGCTTGAGCAGTTCTTC.

The chain carries TRBV18 and TRBJ2-5, with D perhaps TRBD2 (5 bases). The CDR3 consists of 14 residues. The germline CDR1 and CDR2 sequences are KGHSH and LQKENI. V lost 3 bases to trimming and J lost 2 bases, with 10 bases between them. The CDR3 reads CASSPSREQETQYF. CDR3 nucleotide sequence: TGTGCCAGCTCACCCTCCCGGGAACAAGAGACCCAGTACTTC.

The chain couples TRBV5-4 to TRBJ2-6; D remains unclear. CDR3 length: 15 residues. CDR1 and CDR2 from the germline V gene are SGHNT and YYREEE (reference sequence). V shed 1 base and J shed 1 base, with 6 bases lying between them. The CDR3 bases are TGTGCCAGCAGCTTGCTCAGGTCTGGGGCCAACGTCCTGACTTTC. It yields the protein CASSLLRSGANVLTF.

This clone was seen only a few times. In the same sample, other DNA sequences code for this CDR3. This rearrangement joins TRBV25-1 to TRBJ2-2; 7 bases map to TRBD1. V lost 1 base, J lost 3 bases, and 5 bases stayed unmatched. Germline CDR1 MGHDK, CDR2 SYGVNS. This CDR3 region has 16 residues. The CDR3 protein is CASSEFPGQHTGELFF. The CDR3 nucleotides read TGTGCCAGCAGTGAATTTCCGGGACAGCACACCGGGGAGCTGTTTTTT. The whole variable domain, remainder taken from reference TRBV25-1 and TRBJ2-2, is EADIYQTPRYLVIGTGKKITLECSQTMGHDKMYWYQQDPGMELHLIHYSYGVNSTEKGDLSSESTVSRIRTEHFPLTLESARPSHTSQYLCASSEFPGQHTGELFFGEGSRLTVL.

Comments on this clone: Relative to the germline gene, one junction end is altered; a read error may explain this. The chain uses TRBV2 and TRBJ1-4; D ambiguous. Germline V lookup: CDR1 SNHLY, CDR2 FYNNEI. The CDR3 loop spans 13 amino acids. The CDR3 nucleotides are TGTGTCAGCCGGTCGAGGGTTGGTGAAAAACTGTTTTTT. Translated: CVSRSRVGEKLFF.

V and J are TRBV12-5 and TRBJ1-1; D may be TRBD1 (6 bases). V was cut by 1 base and J by 2 bases, with 17 bases left in between. CDR1 and CDR2 (germline): LGHNT, FRNRAP. This CDR3 is built from 17 residues. CDR3 amino acids: CASGLARGQGINTEAFF. The CDR3 nucleotides read TGTGCTAGTGGTTTGGCCCGAGGTCAGGGGATAAACACTGAAGCTTTCTTT.

The chain combines TRBV5-4 with TRBJ2-5; possible D gene TRBD1, 6 bases. The germline V gene encodes CDR1 SGHNT and CDR2 YYREEE (reference sequence). V lost 3 bases and J lost 1, with 10 bases in between. The CDR3 runs to 14 residues. The chain's CDR3 is CASSSGDLQETQYF. The CDR3 DNA sequence: TGTGCCAGCAGCTCAGGGGATCTCCAAGAGACCCAGTACTTC.

This chain joins TRBV4-2 and TRBJ2-1; 7 bases are a match to TRBD2. The length of the CDR3 is 15 residues. Germline loops: CDR1 LGHNA, CDR2 YNFKEQ. V lost 3 bases to trimming and J lost 6 bases; unmatched junction nucleotides: 8. CDR3 sequence reads: CASSHPLGGVNEQFF. The CDR3, as DNA: TGTGCCAGCAGCCATCCCCTGGGGGGGGTCAATGAGCAGTTCTTC.

V gene TRBV18 combines with J gene TRBJ2-1; D gene uncertain. The CDR3 is 14 amino acids. CDR1 KGHSH and CDR2 LQKENI come from the germline V gene. Trimming pared 2 bases from V and 4 bases from J, leaving 9 bases between. The CDR3 DNA reads as TGTGCCAGCTCACCATCGCTAGAATACAATGAGCAGTTCTTC. It yields the protein CASSPSLEYNEQFF.

The chain combines TRBV28 with TRBJ2-2; 7 nucleotides agree with TRBD1. The CDR3 totals 15 residues. The V gene end was trimmed by 6 bases and the J gene end by 1 base; junction bases not matched to a gene: 5. CDR1 MDHEN and CDR2 SYDVKM come from the germline V gene. The DNA of the CDR3 is TGTGCCAGCAGGATTGGGACAGTGAACACCGGGGAGCTGTTTTTT. It translates to CASRIGTVNTGELFF.

The genes are TRBV11-1 and TRBJ2-1, with 9 bases that match TRBD2. J gave up 6 bases and V 5 bases, and 11 bases lay outside the gene matches. Germline-derived CDR1 and CDR2 are SGHAT and FQDESV (reference sequence). The CDR3 sequence is 16 residues long. The CDR3 nucleotides are TGTGCCAGCAGCCCGGGGGGGACTAGCCCAAGCAATGAGCAGTTCTTC. Translation gives CASSPGGTSPSNEQFF.

The rearrangement links TRBV2 to TRBJ1-6, with a possible D match to TRBD1 (5 bases). This CDR3 has 13 amino acids. V lost 3 bases, J lost 10 bases, and 10 bases lay in between. CDR1 and CDR2 (germline): SNHLY, FYNNEI. The CDR3 DNA reads TGTGCCAGCAGTGACGGGGGGTACTCACCCCTCCACTTT. Its protein product is CASSDGGYSPLHF.

The J gene is TRBJ1-1, the V gene TRBV5-1; D unresolved. CDR1 and CDR2 from the germline V gene are SGHRS and YFSETQ. V lost 0 bases to trimming and J lost 1 base, with 7 bases between them. The CDR3 loop spans 14 amino acids. The CDR3: CASSLEAGNTEAFF. CDR3 bases: TGCGCCAGCAGCTTGGAAGCGGGGAACACTGAAGCTTTCTTT.

The genes are TRBV14 and TRBJ1-6; D gene unclear. Trimming removed 2 bases at V and 9 bases at J, with 5 bases between. The length of the CDR3 is 12 residues. Germline CDR1 reads SGHDN; CDR2 reads FVKESK. CDR3 sequence (DNA): TGTGCCAGCAGCCAACTGAGTTCACCCCTCCACTTT. Encoded protein: CASSQLSSPLHF.

The genes are TRBV5-1 and TRBJ2-3, with 7 nucleotides matching TRBD2. J was trimmed by 0 bases and V by 5 bases; bases with no gene match: 3. The germline V gene has CDR1 SGHRS and CDR2 YFSETQ. The CDR3 runs 14 residues. The chain's CDR3 is CASRSGASTDTQYF. The CDR3 DNA sequence: TGCGCCAGCAGAAGCGGGGCTAGCACAGATACGCAGTATTTT.

This clone came up once. This rearrangement joins TRBV2 to TRBJ1-5; TRBD1 matches at 7 bases. V lost 6 bases, J lost 4 bases, and 12 bases stayed unmatched. The CDR3 consists of 16 residues. The germline V gene encodes CDR1 SNHLY and CDR2 FYNNEI. The CDR3 loop reads CASRNRNRGPNQPQHF. The CDR3 region has the DNA TGTGCCAGCAGGAACCGGAACAGGGGTCCGAATCAGCCCCAGCATTTT.

This clone came up once. The chain carries TRBV11-2 and TRBJ2-1, with 8 bases aligning to TRBD2. This CDR3 comprises 15 residues. V trimming: 6 bases; J trimming: 3 bases; junction bases outside the gene matches: 7. Germline V CDR1 and CDR2: SGHAT, FQNNGV. CDR3 residues: CASRFPGTSYNEQFF. The CDR3 bases are TGTGCCAGCAGGTTCCCCGGGACTAGCTACAATGAGCAGTTCTTC.

In DNA, the CDR3 is TGCGCCAGCAGTTCGACTAGCGGTGTGGGGGAGACCCAGTACTTC. It yields the protein CASSSTSGVGETQYF. J is TRBJ2-5 and V is TRBV5-1; 9 bases line up with TRBD2. The junction had 10 bases not matched to a gene; V was cut back by 5 bases and J by 5 bases. The CDR3 contains 15 residues. Looked up from germline, CDR1 is SGHRS and CDR2 is YFSETQ.

This clone has just a few counts. V is TRBV4-1 and J is TRBJ1-1; maybe TRBD1 (5 bases). V was shortened by 0 bases and J by 1 base, with 21 bases between the two germline ends. The CDR3 has 19 amino acids. The germline CDR1 and CDR2 sequences are MGHRA and YSYEKL. This CDR3 reads CASSQDLRGFGGTNTEAFF. In DNA, the CDR3 is TGCGCCAGCAGCCAAGATTTAAGGGGATTCGGGGGAACGAACACTGAAGCTTTCTTT.